These 10 T cell receptor beta chains were all obtained from the same sample, sequenced in a study of blood T cell repertoires in COVID-19. Generated by immunoSEQ multiplex PCR, the TCRdb table keeps only in-frame clones and is missing some. The sample holds 150,000 or so clones, more than 85% seen once. Sample: peripheral blood. The receptor source for this set is a man in his 60s with COVID-19, enrolled during active disease.

J is TRBJ1-1 and V is TRBV28; 7 bases agree with TRBD1. CDR1 is MDHEN and CDR2 is SYDVKM in the germline V gene. CDR3 size: 13 residues. The trim removed 6 bases at V and 4 bases at J, leaving 5 bases unmatched. Here the CDR3 reads CASSETGPTEAFF. DNA for the CDR3: TGTGCCAGCAGCGAGACAGGGCCCACTGAAGCTTTCTTT. Full variable domain (remainder filled in from reference TRBV28 and TRBJ1-1): DVKVTQSSRYLVKRTGEKVFLECVQDMDHENMFWYRQDPGLGLRLIYFSYDVKMKEKGDIPEGYSVSREKKERFSLILESASTNQTSMYLCASSETGPTEAFFGQGTRLTVV.

The chain carries TRBV27 and TRBJ2-5, with TRBD2 matching 14 bases. This CDR3 has 16 amino acids. Germline V gives CDR1 MNHEY, CDR2 SMNVEV (reference sequence). J gave up 5 bases and V 5 bases, and 7 bases lay outside the gene matches. CDR3 protein: CASSRTSGGKYETQYF. CDR3 DNA sequence: TGTGCCAGCAGTCGGACTAGCGGGGGGAAATATGAGACCCAGTACTTC.

The chain recombines TRBV6-4 with TRBJ2-3; TRBD1 matches at 10 bases. V trimming: 6 bases; J trimming: 3 bases; junction bases outside the gene matches: 12. CDR3 length equals 17 residues. From germline, CDR1 is MRHNA and CDR2 SNTAGT. The CDR3, as DNA: TGTGCCAGCAGCCCGAGGGGGACAGGGGTCAGTACAGATACGCAGTATTTT. This translates into CASSPRGTGVSTDTQYF.

This rearrangement joins TRBV5-8 to TRBJ1-1; D is uncertain. Deletions cut 4 bases from V and 4 bases from J, with 11 bases between. This CDR3 spans 13 amino acids. Germline assignment: CDR1 SGHTS and CDR2 YDEGEE. This chain's CDR3 is CASSKEAITEAFF. The CDR3 region has the DNA TGTGCCAGCAGCAAGGAGGCTATCACTGAAGCTTTCTTT.

V usage is TRBV14 and J usage is TRBJ2-5, with 8 positions matching TRBD2. There are 16 residues in the CDR3. The junction had 11 bases not matched to a gene; V was cut back by 3 bases and J by 5 bases. Germline V gene data show CDR1 as SGHDN and CDR2 as FVKESK. CDR3 amino acids: CASSHPRSGRYETQYF. The CDR3 nucleotides are TGTGCCAGCAGCCACCCTCGCAGCGGGAGATACGAGACCCAGTACTTC.

The V and J genes are TRBV28 and TRBJ1-2; D is possibly TRBD1 (6 bases). CDR3 length equals 13 residues. CDR1 is MDHEN and CDR2 is SYDVKM in the germline V gene. The V gene lost 5 bases and the J gene lost 4 bases, with 11 bases spanning the gap. CDR3 loop: CASSPTGLYGYTF. CDR3 coding DNA: TGTGCCAGCAGTCCAACAGGGCTCTATGGCTACACCTTC.

This chain connects TRBV6-5 to TRBJ1-3, with D perhaps TRBD1 (5 bases). CDR3 length: 14 residues. Germline loops: CDR1 MNHEY, CDR2 SVGAGI. V dropped 5 bases and J dropped 6 bases, with 14 bases sitting between them. The CDR3 loop is CASSKTVSTNTIYF. The DNA for the CDR3 is TGTGCCAGCAGTAAGACAGTGTCGACAAACACCATATATTTT.

This clone appeared a few times. This chain connects TRBV7-3 to TRBJ1-2, with D uncertain. CDR1 and CDR2 from the germline V gene are SGHTA and FQGTGA. The CDR3 length is 14 residues. V shed 2 bases and J shed 2 bases, with 9 bases lying between them. The CDR3 DNA reads as TGTGCCAGCAGCTTATGGCCACTAAACTATGGCTACACCTTC. It is translated as CASSLWPLNYGYTF.

This chain links TRBV28 with TRBJ1-6; no clear D gene. Germline assignment: CDR1 MDHEN and CDR2 SYDVKM. V was cut by 6 bases and J by 7 bases, with 13 bases left in between. The CDR3 covers 14 residues. The CDR3, as DNA: TGTGCCAGCAGGGAACGGTACGGGAATTCACCCCTCCACTTT. Its translation is CASRERYGNSPLHF.

Comments on this clone: This sample also contains other DNA sequences that code for the same CDR3. The V gene is TRBV19, the J gene TRBJ1-6, with 10 bases fitting TRBD1. In germline, CDR1 is LNHDA, CDR2 SQIVND (reference sequence). This CDR3 is 14 amino acids long. V shed 4 bases and J 10 bases; nucleotides not matched to a gene: 4. The CDR3 is CASSTRDRGSPLHF. Written as DNA, the CDR3 is TGTGCCAGTAGTACTCGGGACAGGGGATCACCCCTCCACTTT.